A single sample gave rise to the 18 T cell receptor beta chains below, sequenced in a study of shared clonotypes between healthy human individuals. The method was immunoSEQ multiplex PCR; TCRdb's version includes in-frame clones alone and lacks a portion of them. Of 900,000 to 1,200,000 clones listed, 70% to 80% are singletons. The material sequenced was memory CD4+ T cells from PBMCs. Stated subset: CD45RA-negative fraction. The receptors come from a man younger than 30 in good health. Some clones in this sample may be carry-over from other donors' samples.

Only a few counts were recorded for this clone. Distinct nucleotide sequences in the sample also encode this CDR3. The chain is built from TRBV2 and TRBJ2-5, with 8 bases fitting TRBD1. Germline CDR1 reads SNHLY; CDR2 reads FYNNEI. Trimming took 6 bases from V and 5 from J; bases not matched to a gene: 2. The length of the CDR3 is 12 residues. The CDR3 coding sequence is TGTGCCAGCAGAGACAGGGGTGAGACCCAGTACTTC. Translating it yields CASRDRGETQYF. Combining the CDR3 with reference TRBV2 and TRBJ2-5 gives the whole variable domain EPEVTQTPSHQVTQMGQEVILRCVPISNHLYFYWYRQILGQKVEFLVSFYNNEISEKSEIFDDQFSVERPDGSNFTLKIRSTKLEDSAMYFCASRDRGETQYFGPGTRLLVL.

V and J are TRBV27 and TRBJ2-7; D not resolved. This CDR3 is built from 14 residues. Per germline, CDR1 MNHEY and CDR2 SMNVEV (reference sequence). Trimming pared 5 bases from V and 2 bases from J, leaving 13 bases between. CDR3 residues: CASSPDPEPYEQYF. For the CDR3, the DNA is TGTGCCAGCAGTCCTGATCCGGAACCCTACGAGCAGTACTTC.

The chain combines TRBV2 with TRBJ1-5; D perhaps matches TRBD1 (5 bases). Germline-derived CDR1 and CDR2 are SNHLY and FYNNEI. The ends were cut back, 6 bases at V and 6 bases at J, with 15 bases in the middle. The CDR3 consists of 14 residues. CDR3 sequence (DNA): TGTGCCAGCAGCGCTCTCCCGGGGGGTCAGCCCCAGCATTTT. This encodes CASSALPGGQPQHF.

This clone was seen just once. The J gene is TRBJ2-3, the V gene TRBV7-9; TRBD2 matches at 10 bases. The ends lost 4 bases at V and 9 bases at J; junction bases unmatched: 10. From germline, CDR1 is SEHNR and CDR2 FQNEAQ (reference sequence). This CDR3 contains 15 residues. CDR3 in amino acids: CASSSASGSSPTQYF. The CDR3 coding sequence is TGTGCCAGCAGCTCGGCTAGCGGGAGTAGTCCAACGCAGTATTTT.

This clone has a single count. The rearrangement joins TRBV5-4 to TRBJ1-1; the match to TRBD1 covers 9 bases. CDR1 is SGHNT, CDR2 YYREEE, per germline (reference sequence). There are 14 residues in the CDR3. V was pared by 5 bases and J by 4 bases, with 6 bases of the junction left unmatched. In DNA, the CDR3 is TGTGCCAGCAGTAGCCGGGACAGGGCCACTGAAGCTTTCTTT. Its translation is CASSSRDRATEAFF.

The chain uses TRBV7-8 and TRBJ1-5; D is undetermined. There are 13 residues in the CDR3. In germline, CDR1 is SGHVS, CDR2 FQNEAQ. V gave up 2 bases and J gave up 10 bases, with 12 bases separating them. CDR3 residues: CASSLTDNLPQHF. The CDR3 DNA sequence: TGTGCCAGCAGCTTAACGGATAATCTACCCCAGCATTTT.

This clone was seen a handful of times. This sample includes further DNA sequences coding for the same CDR3. The chain recombines TRBV19 with TRBJ1-4; 7 bases match TRBD1. CDR1 is LNHDA and CDR2 is SQIVND in the germline V gene (reference sequence). The CDR3 consists of 14 residues. V lost 3 bases and J lost 7; bases outside the gene matches: 5. The CDR3 reads CASSIRQGGEKLFF. DNA of the CDR3: TGTGCCAGTAGTATCCGACAGGGCGGTGAAAAACTGTTTTTT. Full variable domain (remainder filled in from reference TRBV19 and TRBJ1-4): DGGITQSPKYLFRKEGQNVTLSCEQNLNHDAMYWYRQDPGQGLRLIYYSQIVNDFQKGDIAEGYSVSREKKESFPLTVTSAQKNPTAFYLCASSIRQGGEKLFFGSGTQLSVL.

About this clone: Other DNA sequences in the same sample also yield this CDR3. CDR3 sequence: CASSFGDSYNEQFF. DNA for the CDR3: TGCGCCAGCAGCTTTGGCGACTCCTACAATGAGCAGTTCTTC. V usage is TRBV5-1 and J usage is TRBJ2-1, with no clear D. Trimming took 2 bases from V and 0 from J, leaving 6 bases between them. This CDR3 is 14 amino acids long. Per germline, CDR1 SGHRS and CDR2 YFSETQ.

This clone was seen a single time. This may stem from a read error, because a much larger clone lies one nucleotide away. This same CDR3 is encoded by further DNA sequences in the sample. The chain recombines TRBV28 with TRBJ1-1; possible D gene TRBD1, 6 bases. Germline assignment: CDR1 MDHEN and CDR2 SYDVKM. The CDR3 spans 15 residues. Between the trimmed V and J ends, which lost 6 bases and 4 bases, there was a span of 18 bases. The chain's CDR3 is CASSSPQGGSTEAFF. The CDR3 coding sequence is TGTGCCAGCAGCTCTCCACAGGGAGGAAGCACTGAAGCTTTCTTT. Complete variable domain (other parts from reference TRBV28 and TRBJ1-1): DVKVTQSSRYLVKRTGEKVFLECVQDMDHENMFWYRQDPGLGLRLIYFSYDVKMKEKGDIPEGYSVSREKKERFSLILESASTNQTSMYLCASSSPQGGSTEAFFGQGTRLTVV.

Turning to this clone: A much larger clone lies one base from this, so it may be a read error. This chain connects TRBV2 to TRBJ2-7; 7 positions agree with TRBD1. The J segment lost 5 bases and the V segment lost 6 bases, leaving 4 bases of the junction unmatched. The CDR3 covers 12 residues. Looked up from germline, CDR1 is SNHLY and CDR2 is FYNNEI. The CDR3 DNA sequence: TGTGCCAGCAGCCGACAGGGTCACGAGCAGTACTTC. Protein sequence: CASSRQGHEQYF.

V is TRBV30 and J is TRBJ1-4; D uncertain. The V and J ends lost 3 bases and 5 bases respectively, with 19 bases between them. The germline V gene has CDR1 GTSNPN and CDR2 SVGIG (reference sequence). The CDR3 totals 16 residues. CDR3 sequence reads: CAWRDPLDGENEKLFF. Here the CDR3 DNA reads TGTGCCTGGAGGGACCCCCTGGACGGAGAAAATGAAAAACTGTTTTTT.

This clone has only a few counts. This sample includes further DNA sequences coding for the same CDR3. The chain recombines TRBV28 with TRBJ1-2, with D possibly matching TRBD1 (5 bases). The CDR3 has 14 amino acids. From germline, CDR1 is MDHEN and CDR2 SYDVKM. V lost 6 bases, J lost 5 bases, and 16 bases lay in between. The CDR3 sequence is CASSLGQGRYGYTF. DNA of the CDR3: TGTGCCAGCAGCCTTGGTCAGGGTCGATATGGCTACACCTTC.

This clone was counted once. The sample holds other DNA sequences that translate to the same CDR3. The chain combines TRBV5-1 with TRBJ2-6; either TRBD1 or TRBD2 may fit D (5 bases each). V dropped 5 bases and J dropped 0 bases, with 9 bases sitting between them. There are 15 residues in the CDR3. Germline V gives CDR1 SGHRS, CDR2 YFSETQ. Here the CDR3 DNA reads TGCGCCAGCAGTGGGACCCTCTCTGGGGCCAACGTCCTGACTTTC. Translating gives CASSGTLSGANVLTF.

This sequence joins TRBV5-1 and TRBJ1-3; tentatively, D is TRBD1 (6 bases). The length of the CDR3 is 13 residues. Germline assignment: CDR1 SGHRS and CDR2 YFSETQ. V shed 3 bases and J shed 6 bases, with 10 bases lying between them. Written as DNA, the CDR3 is TGCGCCAGCAGCTCAGGACAGTCAAACACCATATATTTT. This translates into CASSSGQSNTIYF.

V gene TRBV7-7 combines with J gene TRBJ2-5, with D possibly being TRBD2 (6 bases). Germline CDR1 is SSHAT and CDR2 is FNYEAQ (reference sequence). The CDR3 contains 16 residues. Trimming left V 5 bases short and J 7 bases short, with 23 bases between. The CDR3 here is CASSPRSSGTTGTQYF. The CDR3 nucleotides read TGTGCCAGCAGCCCGCGGAGTAGCGGAACGACGGGGACCCAGTACTTC.

V and J are TRBV7-3 and TRBJ2-3, with D possibly TRBD2 on 6 matching bases. V lost 6 bases and J 3 bases, leaving 10 bases between the germline ends. CDR1 SGHTA and CDR2 FQGTGA come from the germline V gene. CDR3 length equals 13 residues. The CDR3 loop is CASSGGRTDTQYF. The DNA of the CDR3 is TGTGCCAGCAGTGGGGGGAGGACAGATACGCAGTATTTT.

The chain recombines TRBV7-8 with TRBJ2-7, with a tentative D call TRBD2 (7 bases). This CDR3 is built from 15 residues. Germline-derived CDR1 and CDR2 are SGHVS and FQNEAQ. Trimming cost V 5 bases and J 5 bases, with 19 bases left between them. Written as DNA, the CDR3 is TGTGCCAGCAGCCCGGGGGGCGGGAAGCCCCACGAGCAGTACTTC. Translating gives CASSPGGGKPHEQYF.

This clone was recorded a few times. V usage is TRBV5-6 and J usage is TRBJ1-2, with a possible D match to TRBD1 (6 bases). This CDR3 spans 13 amino acids. The germline V gene has CDR1 SGHDT and CDR2 YYEEEE. The V gene lost 4 bases and the J gene lost 2 bases, with 9 bases spanning the gap. CDR3 sequence: CASSPDRNYGYTF. The CDR3 DNA is TGTGCCAGCAGCCCGGACAGAAACTATGGCTACACCTTC.